Listed here are 13 T cell receptor beta chains from one sample, sequenced in a study of blood T cell repertoires in COVID-19. The data were produced by immunoSEQ multiplex PCR, yet TCRdb's version contains in-frame clones alone and is incomplete. The table includes 59,000 or so clones, 75% to 90% detected once. The sequenced sample consisted of peripheral blood. These receptors originate from a human donor in a cohort sampled during active COVID-19.

V is TRBV13 and J is TRBJ2-1; weak D call: TRBD1 (5 bases). Germline CDR1 is PRHDT and CDR2 is FYEKMQ (reference sequence). The CDR3 contains 15 residues. V dropped 3 bases and J dropped 0 bases, with 9 bases sitting between them. CDR3 protein: CASSFDSSSYNEQFF. CDR3 bases: TGTGCCAGCAGCTTCGACAGCAGCTCCTACAATGAGCAGTTCTTC. Full variable domain (outside the CDR3, taken from reference TRBV13 and TRBJ2-1): AAGVIQSPRHLIKEKRETATLKCYPIPRHDTVYWYQQGPGQDPQFLISFYEKMQSDKGSIPDRFSAQQFSDYHSELNMSSLELGDSALYFCASSFDSSSYNEQFFGPGTRLTVL.

This clone was counted only a few times. V usage is TRBV3-1 (or the pseudogene TRBV3-2) and J usage is TRBJ1-6; D is uncertain. Trimming pared 3 bases from V and 10 bases from J, leaving 4 bases between. CDR1 is LGHDT and CDR2 is YNNKEL in the germline V gene (reference sequence). CDR3 length equals 11 residues. CDR3 in DNA: TGTGCCAGCAGCCAGGGCTCACCCCTCCACTTT. This translates into CASSQGSPLHF.

The chain recombines TRBV14 with TRBJ1-6; D ambiguous. CDR1 SGHDN and CDR2 FVKESK come from the germline V gene. The CDR3 length is 15 residues. Trimming pared 3 bases from V and 3 bases from J, leaving 9 bases between. The CDR3 region has the DNA TGTGCCAGCAGCCACCGCCCGGGCTATAATTCACCCCTCCACTTT. Translating it yields CASSHRPGYNSPLHF.

The chain recombines TRBV19 with TRBJ1-6; 7 positions agree with TRBD1. This CDR3 is 17 amino acids long. Germline values: CDR1 LNHDA, CDR2 SQIVND (reference sequence). The junction had 7 bases not matched to a gene; V was cut back by 5 bases and J by 0 bases. The CDR3: CASSDRDVSSYNSPLHF. The CDR3 DNA is TGTGCCAGTAGTGACAGGGACGTAAGCTCCTATAATTCACCCCTCCACTTT.

V usage is TRBV20-1 and J usage is TRBJ1-3; 11 bases fit TRBD1. The CDR3 loop spans 14 amino acids. V dropped 3 bases and J dropped 7; count of bases not matched to a gene: 5. CDR1 is DFQATT and CDR2 is SNEGSKA in the germline V gene (reference sequence). CDR3 bases: TGCAGTGCTAGTGGGACAGGGGGTTGGAACACCATATATTTT. It is translated as CSASGTGGWNTIYF.

This sequence joins TRBV19 and TRBJ2-7; perhaps TRBD1 as D (7 bases). V was trimmed by 6 bases and J by 5 bases, leaving 14 bases between them. Germline V gene data show CDR1 as LNHDA and CDR2 as SQIVND (reference sequence). CDR3 size: 13 residues. CDR3 DNA sequence: TGTGCCAGTAGCCCCAGGGGGGTCCACGAGCAGTACTTC. This translates into CASSPRGVHEQYF.

In regard to this clone: In the same sample, other DNA sequences code for this CDR3. J is TRBJ2-7 and V is TRBV2; TRBD1 might be the D (5 bases). This CDR3 comprises 13 residues. The germline V gene has CDR1 SNHLY and CDR2 FYNNEI. V shed 4 bases and J shed 4 bases, with 11 bases lying between them. CDR3 DNA: TGTGCCAGCAGTGTTGTGAGACAGTACGAGCAGTACGTC. Protein sequence: CASSVVRQYEQYV.

The chain recombines TRBV6-1 with TRBJ2-2; D unresolved. Germline V gives CDR1 MNHNS, CDR2 SASEGT. CDR3 size: 15 residues. V gave up 2 bases and J gave up 2 bases, with 9 bases separating them. The CDR3 protein is CASSERRRNTGELFF. The CDR3 DNA follows: TGTGCCAGCAGTGAACGGAGACGTAACACCGGGGAGCTGTTTTTT.

The chain carries TRBV11-2 and TRBJ2-2, with D possibly TRBD1 on 5 matching bases. The germline V gene encodes CDR1 SGHAT and CDR2 FQNNGV. The CDR3 runs 17 residues. Trimming left V 1 base short and J 7 bases short, with 19 bases between. CDR3 coding DNA: TGTGCCAGCAGCTTAGTAACAGCCAGGGTTTTTGTCGGGGAGCTGTTTTTT. As protein: CASSLVTARVFVGELFF.

This rearrangement joins TRBV28 to TRBJ2-2, with D possibly matching TRBD2 (5 bases). This CDR3 is 16 amino acids long. The germline gives CDR1 MDHEN, CDR2 SYDVKM. V was clipped by 3 bases and J by 1 base, with 12 bases between them. CDR3 nucleotide sequence: TGTGCCAGCAGTTTTCAGACGGGGAGGAACACCGGGGAGCTGTTTTTT. Translated: CASSFQTGRNTGELFF. The full variable domain, rest sourced from reference TRBV28 and TRBJ2-2, is DVKVTQSSRYLVKRTGEKVFLECVQDMDHENMFWYRQDPGLGLRLIYFSYDVKMKEKGDIPEGYSVSREKKERFSLILESASTNQTSMYLCASSFQTGRNTGELFFGEGSRLTVL.

The V and J genes are TRBV11-2 and TRBJ1-3; tentative D call: TRBD1 (6 bases). CDR1 and CDR2 from the germline V gene are SGHAT and FQNNGV. The CDR3 is 16 amino acids. Trimming pared 5 bases from V and 3 bases from J, leaving 17 bases between. This chain's CDR3 is CASSDPNYRVGNTIYF. CDR3 sequence (DNA): TGTGCCAGCAGCGACCCCAATTACAGGGTTGGAAACACCATATATTTT. The full variable domain, rest sourced from reference TRBV11-2 and TRBJ1-3, is EAGVAQSPRYKIIEKRQSVAFWCNPISGHATLYWYQQILGQGPKLLIQFQNNGVVDDSQLPKDRFSAERLKGVDSTLKIQPAKLEDSAVYLCASSDPNYRVGNTIYFGEGSWLTVV.

The V gene is TRBV4-1, the J gene TRBJ2-5; 7 bases line up with TRBD2. CDR1 is MGHRA and CDR2 is YSYEKL in the germline V gene. CDR3 length: 15 residues. Trimming took 1 base from V and 5 from J; bases not matched to a gene: 7. CDR3 DNA sequence: TGCGCCAGCAGCCAAGTTAGGGCGGGGGTGGAGACCCAGTACTTC. Translated, it gives CASSQVRAGVETQYF.

The chain couples TRBV18 to TRBJ2-1; 9 bases map to TRBD2. Per the germline V gene, CDR1 is KGHSH and CDR2 is LQKENI. The CDR3 covers 17 residues. V gave up 6 bases and J gave up 7 bases; unmatched junction bases: 16. The CDR3 DNA sequence: TGTGCCAGCTCTAAACCAGGGGCGGGAGGGCTCGTAAATGAGCAGTTCTTC. This translates into CASSKPGAGGLVNEQFF.